The 30 T cell receptor beta chains below come from one sample, sequenced in a study of shared clonotypes between healthy human individuals. Generated by immunoSEQ multiplex PCR, the TCRdb table keeps only in-frame clones and is missing some. Of a few million clones detected, about nine tenths appear once; the ten largest clones hold 0.37%. The sequenced material came from naive CD4+ T cells from PBMCs. Subset here: CD45RA+ positively selected. All receptors derive from a man aged 18 to 29 in good health. Some clones in this sample may be carry-over from other donors' samples.

The chain recombines TRBV20-1 with TRBJ1-1; D is unclear. CDR1 is DFQATT, CDR2 SNEGSKA, per germline (reference sequence). V was cut by 0 bases and J by 8 bases, with 7 bases left in between. The CDR3 totals 11 residues. The CDR3 DNA follows: TGCAGTGCTAGAGATCTCTTAGAAGCTTTCTTT. Its protein is CSARDLLEAFF.

The chain links TRBV5-4 to TRBJ2-7; TRBD2 agrees at 7 bases. CDR3 size: 15 residues. With 4 bases clipped from V and 2 bases from J, the junction kept 9 bases outside the gene matches. In germline, CDR1 is SGHNT, CDR2 YYREEE (reference sequence). The CDR3 loop is CASSLGGSGPYEQYF. The DNA of the CDR3 is TGTGCCAGCAGCCTGGGCGGGAGTGGGCCCTACGAGCAGTACTTC.

The rearrangement joins TRBV5-4 to TRBJ2-1; 9 positions match TRBD2. V lost 0 bases, J lost 4 bases, and 11 bases stayed unmatched. Per the germline V gene, CDR1 is SGHNT and CDR2 is YYREEE (reference sequence). The CDR3 has 18 residues. This chain's CDR3 is CASSLGGSAGLAYNEQFF. CDR3 sequence (DNA): TGTGCCAGCAGCTTGGGGGGTTCCGCCGGACTAGCGTACAATGAGCAGTTCTTC.

This clone is a singleton in its sample. The rearrangement joins TRBV5-4 to TRBJ2-2, with D uncertain. The V gene's germline CDR1 is SGHNT and CDR2 YYREEE (reference sequence). The CDR3 runs to 14 residues. V lost 4 bases, J lost 4 bases, and 11 bases lay in between. In nucleotides, the CDR3 is TGTGCCAGCAGCGGCAGTTTGAGCACCGGGGAGCTGTTTTTT. Translated, it gives CASSGSLSTGELFF. Variable domain in full (rest from reference TRBV5-4 and TRBJ2-2): ETGVTQSPTHLIKTRGQQVTLRCSSQSGHNTVSWYQQALGQGPQFIFQYYREEENGRGNFPPRFSGLQFPNYSSELNVNALELDDSALYLCASSGSLSTGELFFGEGSRLTVL.

Concerning this clone itself: Different DNA sequences within this sample yield the same CDR3. CDR3 sequence: CASSVTGGGNTEAFF. The CDR3 DNA reads TGTGCCAGTAGTGTCACAGGGGGCGGGAACACTGAAGCTTTCTTT. V and J are TRBV19 and TRBJ1-1; 9 bases agree with TRBD1. Germline trimming cut 5 bases from V and 1 base from J; bases unmatched to any gene: 5. CDR1 and CDR2 (germline): LNHDA, SQIVND (reference sequence). This CDR3 contains 15 residues.

The gene calls are TRBV28 and TRBJ2-1; D unclear. V was pared by 6 bases and J by 3 bases, with 9 bases between. The length of the CDR3 is 13 residues. The germline CDR1 and CDR2 sequences are MDHEN and SYDVKM. In nucleotides, the CDR3 is TGTGCCAGCAGCACGGGCTACTACAATGAGCAGTTCTTC. It is translated as CASSTGYYNEQFF.

The gene calls are TRBV6-1 and TRBJ2-7; D may be TRBD2 (6 bases). Germline CDR1 reads MNHNS; CDR2 reads SASEGT. V dropped 4 bases and J dropped 2 bases, with 9 bases sitting between them. The CDR3 is made up of 13 amino acids. The CDR3 coding sequence is TGTGCCAGCAGTGGCGGGGTCGCCTACGAGCAGTACTTC. Translating it yields CASSGGVAYEQYF.

The chain carries TRBV7-9 and TRBJ1-2; weak D call: TRBD1 (6 bases). Germline V CDR1 and CDR2: SEHNR, FQNEAQ (reference sequence). Between the trimmed V and J ends, which lost 5 bases and 7 bases, there was a span of 26 bases. CDR3 size: 17 residues. The CDR3 nucleotides read TGTGCCAGCAGCCCCCCCCCGGGGGGCCAAGTTTTGGGTGGCTACACCTTC. It codes for CASSPPPGGQVLGGYTF.

V gene TRBV14 combines with J gene TRBJ1-2; D unclear. Germline CDR1 is SGHDN and CDR2 is FVKESK. This CDR3 is built from 12 residues. V lost 1 base, J lost 8 bases, and 8 bases lay in between. Written as DNA, the CDR3 is TGTGCCAGCAGCCAAGGACTGCGGGGCTACACCTTC. Translation: CASSQGLRGYTF.

The chain has TRBV2 and TRBJ2-2, with a weak D call TRBD2 (6 bases). The CDR3 length is 14 residues. CDR1 and CDR2 (germline): SNHLY, FYNNEI. V dropped 8 bases and J dropped 3 bases, with 13 bases sitting between them. The CDR3 DNA reads as TGTGCCAGCCTCCGGAGGAGGGACACCGGGGAGCTGTTTTTT. Translated, it gives CASLRRRDTGELFF. Together with reference TRBV2 and TRBJ2-2, the CDR3 gives the full variable domain: EPEVTQTPSHQVTQMGQEVILRCVPISNHLYFYWYRQILGQKVEFLVSFYNNEISEKSEIFDDQFSVERPDGSNFTLKIRSTKLEDSAMYFCASLRRRDTGELFFGEGSRLTVL.

This chain uses TRBV9 with TRBJ2-7; possibly TRBD1 or TRBD2 for D (6 bases each). The CDR3 has 15 amino acids. The germline CDR1 and CDR2 sequences are SGDLS and YYNGEE. The V and J ends lost 0 bases and 2 bases respectively, with 12 bases between them. CDR3 sequence: CASSVGWGATYEQYF. In nucleotides, the CDR3 is TGTGCCAGCAGCGTAGGTTGGGGGGCGACCTACGAGCAGTACTTC.

This chain joins TRBV7-3 and TRBJ2-7, with D perhaps being TRBD1 or TRBD2 (5 bases each). V lost 0 bases, J lost 0 bases, and 12 bases lay in between. The CDR3 covers 16 residues. The germline V gene has CDR1 SGHTA and CDR2 FQGTGA. CDR3 sequence: CASSLTGALSSYEQYF. The CDR3 region has the DNA TGTGCCAGCAGCTTAACCGGGGCCCTGAGCTCCTACGAGCAGTACTTC.

The V call is TRBV5-8, the J call TRBJ1-4; D is uncertain. CDR3 length: 16 amino acids. CDR1 and CDR2 (germline): SGHTS, YDEGEE. V lost 6 bases and J lost 1, with 16 bases in between. The CDR3 nucleotides are TGTGCCAGCACCAAAGGAATCAGGTTAACTAATGAAAAACTGTTTTTT. Its protein is CASTKGIRLTNEKLFF.

This clone was seen only once. This chain uses TRBV7-2 with TRBJ1-1; D uncertain. Trimming removed 1 base from V and 6 bases from J, with 18 bases in between. Per the germline V gene, CDR1 is SGHTA and CDR2 is FQGNSA. This CDR3 comprises 16 residues. The CDR3 protein is CASSLGQPRSHPEAFF. The CDR3 nucleotides read TGTGCCAGCAGCTTAGGACAACCTCGATCCCACCCTGAAGCTTTCTTT.

The rearrangement uses TRBV5-5 and TRBJ1-5; a weak D match, TRBD1 (5 bases). CDR1 and CDR2 from the germline V gene are SGHKS and YYEKEE (reference sequence). The CDR3 sequence is 14 residues long. V lost 5 bases and J 2 bases, leaving 11 bases between the germline ends. CDR3: CASSMQGGNQPQHF. CDR3 nucleotides: TGTGCCAGCAGTATGCAGGGTGGCAATCAGCCCCAGCATTTT.

J is TRBJ2-2 and V is TRBV4-1; a weak D match, TRBD2 (6 bases). The CDR3 totals 16 residues. CDR1 is MGHRA, CDR2 YSYEKL, per germline. The ends were cut back, 4 bases at V and 3 bases at J, with 15 bases in the middle. The CDR3 reads CASSPRDWPYTGELFF. CDR3 sequence (DNA): TGCGCCAGCAGCCCGAGGGACTGGCCATACACCGGGGAGCTGTTTTTT.

This chain connects TRBV7-3 to TRBJ2-3, with D hard to call. The CDR3 covers 15 residues. Germline V lookup: CDR1 SGHTA, CDR2 FQGTGA. V lost 2 bases, J lost 0 bases, and 9 bases lay in between. CDR3 DNA sequence: TGTGCCAGCAGCTTACGCTCCTCTAGCACAGATACGCAGTATTTT. Protein product: CASSLRSSSTDTQYF.

In this sample, this clone turned up once. V usage is TRBV28 and J usage is TRBJ2-2; 14 nucleotides match TRBD2. Germline V gene lookup returns CDR1 MDHEN and CDR2 SYDVKM. V lost 6 bases, J lost 5 bases, and 5 bases stayed unmatched. The CDR3 loop spans 16 amino acids. Here the CDR3 reads CASRPTSGRVTGELFF. The CDR3, as DNA: TGTGCCAGCAGACCGACTAGCGGGAGGGTAACCGGGGAGCTGTTTTTT.

CDR3 loop: CASSRVRQSSYEQYF. Written as DNA, the CDR3 is TGTGCCAGCAGCCGTGTCCGACAGAGCTCCTACGAGCAGTACTTC. This chain links TRBV5-6 with TRBJ2-7, with D maybe TRBD1 (5 bases). The CDR3 is 15 amino acids. Germline V lookup: CDR1 SGHDT, CDR2 YYEEEE. The germline V and J ends were trimmed by 4 bases and 0 bases, with 14 bases remaining between them.

This clone was seen a few times. The sample carries other DNA sequences with the same CDR3. The V gene is TRBV6-4, the J gene TRBJ1-1; no clear D. The germline V gene has CDR1 MRHNA and CDR2 SNTAGT. This CDR3 is built from 13 residues. The V end lost 4 bases, the J end lost 0 bases, and 6 bases lay between the germline ends. The DNA for the CDR3 is TGTGCCAGCAGTGTCGGGGTGAACACTGAAGCTTTCTTT. Translation: CASSVGVNTEAFF.

The rearrangement joins TRBV6-5 to TRBJ1-2; possible D gene TRBD1, 5 bases. The CDR3 covers 15 residues. Per germline, CDR1 MNHEY and CDR2 SVGAGI. The V end lost 10 bases, the J end lost 8 bases, and 26 bases lay between the germline ends. CDR3 sequence reads: CATRSGRGLGRGYTF. As DNA, the CDR3 is TGTGCCACCCGAAGTGGGAGGGGACTAGGGAGAGGCTACACCTTC.

The genes are TRBV11-3 and TRBJ2-2; D possibly corresponds to TRBD2 (7 bases). V was pared by 5 bases and J by 3 bases, with 19 bases between. Germline values: CDR1 SGHNT, CDR2 YENEEA. The CDR3 length is 17 residues. The CDR3 here is CASSPGSRGADTGELFF. DNA for the CDR3: TGTGCCAGCAGCCCCGGATCCCGGGGGGCGGACACCGGGGAGCTGTTTTTT.

The chain couples TRBV7-8 to TRBJ2-1; 8 nucleotides align to TRBD2. This CDR3 contains 15 residues. The germline gives CDR1 SGHVS, CDR2 FQNEAQ. V trimming: 2 bases; J trimming: 6 bases; junction bases outside the gene matches: 6. DNA for the CDR3: TGTGCCAGCAGCTTACGTCTAGCGGGTGTCAATGAGCAGTTCTTC. Protein product: CASSLRLAGVNEQFF.

A remark on this clone: The sample carries other DNA sequences with the same CDR3. The CDR3 region has the DNA TGTGCCAGCAGCTTGGGAGCACGGTATGGCTACACCTTC. Encoded protein: CASSLGARYGYTF. The rearrangement links TRBV7-2 to TRBJ1-2; D remains unclear. Germline CDR1 reads SGHTA; CDR2 reads FQGNSA. Trimming pared 3 bases from V and 5 bases from J, leaving 10 bases between. The CDR3 length is 13 residues. Drawing the rest from reference TRBV7-2 and TRBJ1-2, the complete variable domain is GAGVSQSPSNKVTEKGKDVELRCDPISGHTALYWYRQSLGQGLEFLIYFQGNSAPDKSGLPSDRFSAERTGGSVSTLTIQRTQQEDSAVYLCASSLGARYGYTFGSGTRLTVV.

As to this clone: Other DNA sequences in this sample translate to the same CDR3. CDR3 amino acids: CASSTPSYEQYF. Here the CDR3 DNA reads TGCGCCAGCAGCACACCCTCCTACGAGCAGTACTTC. The chain links TRBV5-1 to TRBJ2-7; D is uncertain. CDR1 and CDR2 from the germline V gene are SGHRS and YFSETQ. V shed 4 bases and J shed 0 bases, with 5 bases lying between them. The CDR3 is 12 residues long.

V gene TRBV12-5 combines with J gene TRBJ2-1; the match to TRBD2 covers 8 bases. This CDR3 comprises 15 residues. Germline V lookup: CDR1 LGHNT, CDR2 FRNRAP. J was trimmed by 8 bases and V by 2 bases; bases with no gene match: 8. The CDR3 sequence: CASGLLGRAVDEQFF. CDR3 DNA sequence: TGTGCTAGTGGTTTGCTCGGGAGGGCCGTAGATGAGCAGTTCTTC.

DNA for the CDR3: TGTGCCAGCAGCTTACGAGGTTTAGCGGGAGCCCCAGATACGCAGTATTTT. This translates into CASSLRGLAGAPDTQYF. The chain carries TRBV7-6 and TRBJ2-3, with 9 bases aligning to TRBD2. Trimming took 2 bases from V and 4 from J; bases not matched to a gene: 10. The CDR3 has 17 amino acids. Germline V gene data show CDR1 as SGHVS and CDR2 as FNYEAQ.

Of note for this clone: Additional DNA sequences in this sample encode the identical CDR3. The chain joins TRBV5-1 to TRBJ2-2; D uncertain. With 0 bases removed from V and 2 bases from J, the gap between germline ends came to 8 bases. The germline CDR1 and CDR2 sequences are SGHRS and YFSETQ. The CDR3 spans 15 residues. The CDR3 sequence: CASSLVGPNTGELFF. DNA of the CDR3: TGCGCCAGCAGCTTGGTAGGGCCCAACACCGGGGAGCTGTTTTTT.

The genes are TRBV5-6 and TRBJ2-5, with D tentatively TRBD2 (5 bases). V dropped 1 base and J dropped 1 base, with 11 bases sitting between them. There are 15 residues in the CDR3. Germline V CDR1 and CDR2: SGHDT, YYEEEE. The CDR3 bases are TGTGCCAGCAGCTTGTTGACTATCCCCCAAGAGACCCAGTACTTC. It codes for CASSLLTIPQETQYF. The full variable domain, its missing parts supplied by reference TRBV5-6 and TRBJ2-5, is DAGVTQSPTHLIKTRGQQVTLRCSPKSGHDTVSWYQQALGQGPQFIFQYYEEEERQRGNFPDRFSGHQFPNYSSELNVNALLLGDSALYLCASSLLTIPQETQYFGPGTRLLVL.

This clone was found once. The V and J genes are TRBV5-4 and TRBJ1-1; 9 positions agree with TRBD1. CDR1 SGHNT and CDR2 YYREEE come from the germline V gene (reference sequence). The CDR3 runs to 14 residues. With V trimmed by 4 bases and J by 11 bases, 12 bases remained unmatched. The CDR3 DNA reads TGTGCCAGCAGCAGAACCGGGACAGGGATTGAGGCTTTCTTT. Protein: CASSRTGTGIEAFF.